This TCR beta chain originates from a study of shared clonotypes between healthy human individuals (dated by TCRdb to about 2020). Regarding the study in general: Two women and a few men aged 18 to 49 years were included in the cohort. To increase sequencing depth and limit assay-specific biases, TCR repertoire library preparation and sequencing were carried out by different laboratories using diverse techniques. To estimate repertoire size and how much clonotype sharing occurs between individuals, the study deeply sequenced the blood TCR repertoires of roughly 5 healthy adults. Leukapheresis yielded between about 0.9 and 8.9 billion PBMCs per donor. For each donor, CD4 naive and CD4 memory were each run on three plates, CD8 naive on two plates, and CD8 memory on one plate.

The CDR3 goes from the cysteine to the phenylalanine over 15 residues. Only the CDR3 part of the read is kept: 45 bases, read in frame from the first base. Relative to germline, V is missing 5 bases and J is missing 3 bases, with 4 bases of the junction outside any gene match. The germline V gene (reference sequence) provides CDR1 MNHNY and CDR2 SVGAGI. TCR CDR3 regions were amplified from genomic DNA by multiplex PCR using the deep immunoSEQ assay. For each cell subset, the extracted genomic DNA was distributed evenly across all wells of several immunoSEQ 96-well plates, and each plate served as one replicate. Each replicate PCR for sorted subsets received about 200 ng genomic DNA, equal to roughly 29,000 T cell genomes. Purified libraries were measured with a Qubit 3.0 fluorometer, size-checked on a Bioanalyzer 2100, and measured again with the KAPA Library Quantification kit. Every immunoSEQ 96-well plate was sequenced on a separate single-read 150-cycle Illumina NextSeq 550 flow cell. In the authors' own workflow: Because the immunoSEQ output held only junctional sequences and lacked quality scores, the filtering could not match the filtering applied to full-length reads. To assign V/J genes and CDR3, sequences were annotated using PyIR, a Python wrapper for IgBLAST v1.9, with IMGT germline references. Any read was removed if the V/J assignment was weak (E-value above 1e-6), the CDR3 was missing, or the read contained stop codons, out-of-frame junctions, or ambiguous translated residues. V3J clonotypes were defined by identical inferred V gene, J gene, and CDR3 amino acid sequence. The percentage overlap between two repertoires was calculated by dividing the number of shared unique clonotypes by the size of the smaller repertoire. Richness of each repertoire was evaluated using RTK rarefaction, the Chao1 estimator, and Recon v2.1 estimates of unobserved clonotypes. Generation probabilities were computed with OLGA for all TCRbeta clonotypes obtained by the gDNA method from several donors. TCRdb re-hosts the immuneACCESS table, in-frame sequences only. Its copies lack some clones; in the studies checked, an unresolved V gene accounts for under half of them, and the cause for the rest is not known. D and trimming come from the DNA, and the V and J calls and clone size come from that table. The sample contains 2 million to 2.5 million clones, 90% to 97% of them found a single time. Together, the top ten hold 0.1% to 0.15% of the sample.

Donors were healthy HIV-negative adults with no recently reported acute infections or vaccinations. Every donor was a Caucasian adult living in Nashville, Tennessee, USA. CD4+ T cells were enriched through magnetic negative selection, after which naive cells were positively selected on CD45RA and the remaining negative fraction served as the memory subset. After blood collection by leukapheresis, PBMCs were isolated using Ficoll-Histopaque density gradient centrifugation and then cryopreserved in the vapor phase of liquid nitrogen. Analytical flow cytometry was used to check the purity and quantity of every magnetically sorted T cell population. Genomic DNA was isolated from every sorted fraction and measured by UV absorbance on a Nanodrop 2000c. Details on this clone: Its antigen remains undetermined. Per-base quality was not reported, and no clone a single base away is much larger than it.

General findings and caveats noted by the study authors: Pairwise subsampling led to the expectation that sequencing depth would affect the degree of clonotype sharing among donors. When several donors were compared, the shared fraction of clonotypes was approximately 5% for naive CD4, about 4% for naive CD8, 2% to 2.5% for memory CD4, and 0.35% to 0.4% for memory CD8. Sampling was restricted to blood, and TCR repertoires in tissues likely differ from the TCR repertoires found in blood. Incomplete sequencing was indicated by rarefaction of sorted-subset datasets, despite the large sequencing depth. Because the study included a small number of donors, the genetic and exposure-history diversity represented was limited. Higher generation probabilities were observed for clonotypes shared by all four sorted-subset donors than for non-shared clonotypes. Naive subsets generally had larger estimated clonotype richness than memory subsets did.

In this chain, TRBV6-6 is recombined with TRBJ2-7, with 13 junctional bases fitting TRBD2. This TCR was recovered from a man younger than 35 in good health. The sample was naive CD4+ T cells sorted from blood. Read against the paper, the sample's cell subset or site label means: CD45RA+ positively selected. In nucleotides, the sequence is TGTGCCAGCAGTCTGGGACTAGCGGGATTCTACGAGCAGTACTTC. Its translation is CASSLGLAGFYEQYF.